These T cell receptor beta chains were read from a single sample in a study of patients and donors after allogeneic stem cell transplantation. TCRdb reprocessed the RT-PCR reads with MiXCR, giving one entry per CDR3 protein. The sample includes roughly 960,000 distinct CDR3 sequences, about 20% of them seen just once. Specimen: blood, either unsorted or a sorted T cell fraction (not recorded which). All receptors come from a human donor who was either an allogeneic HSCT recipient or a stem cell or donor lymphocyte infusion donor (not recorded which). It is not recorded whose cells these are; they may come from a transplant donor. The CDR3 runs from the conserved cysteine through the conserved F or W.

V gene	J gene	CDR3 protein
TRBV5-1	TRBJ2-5	CASSENKEETQYF
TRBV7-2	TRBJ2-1	CASSSPGLALRGEQFF
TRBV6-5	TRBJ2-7	CASSYGAVTYEQYF
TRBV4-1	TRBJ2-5	CASRGLAGGRLYQETQYF
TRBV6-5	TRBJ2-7	CASSYSGDRLYEQYF
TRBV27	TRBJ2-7	CASSLSRRDNEQYF
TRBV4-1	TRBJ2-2	CASSRWGGELFF
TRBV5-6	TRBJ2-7	CASSLGSLQVIYEQYF
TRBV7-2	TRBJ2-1	CASSLGGAGGPYNEQFF
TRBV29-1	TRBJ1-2	CSVERGGVRGYTF
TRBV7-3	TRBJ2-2	CASSLGTSGFGELFF
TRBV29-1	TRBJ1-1	CSVIGDNGLEAFF
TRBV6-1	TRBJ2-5	CASSGGQGGTQYQETQYF
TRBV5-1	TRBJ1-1	CASSPGTSNTEAFF
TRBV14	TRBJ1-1	CASSPTFRFFGTEAFF
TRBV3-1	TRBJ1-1	CASSQVRQLNTEAFF
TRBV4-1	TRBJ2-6	CASSQVGGRPSGANVLTF
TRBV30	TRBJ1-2	CAWSGGTLKGYTF
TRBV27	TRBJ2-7	CASSSRDRGSVQYF
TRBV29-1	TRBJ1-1	CSVEGGGTGNTEAFF
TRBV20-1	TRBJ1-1	CSAMIEAEAFF
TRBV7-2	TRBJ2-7	CASSAGTFPSYEQYF
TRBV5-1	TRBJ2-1	CASSLGQLGSPEQFF
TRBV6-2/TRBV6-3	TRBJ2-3	CASRLTGDTQYF
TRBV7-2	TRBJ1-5	CASSLGLGGRGQPQHF
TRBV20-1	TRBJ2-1	CSARDPAHTSGRATTEQFF
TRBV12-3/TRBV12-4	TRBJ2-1	CASSPGPGTSGKTYNEQFF
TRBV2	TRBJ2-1	CASSEDRSYNEQFF
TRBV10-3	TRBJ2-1	CAINKARGPGSYNEQFF
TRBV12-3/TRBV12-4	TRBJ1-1	CASSLVLGARAEAFF
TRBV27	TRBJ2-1	CASSLSLGGRYNEQFF
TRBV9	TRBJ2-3	CASSVIPLAGGADTQYF
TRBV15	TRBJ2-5	CATSRDRTVQETQYF
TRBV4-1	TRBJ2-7	CASSQVKGAQEQYF
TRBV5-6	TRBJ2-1	CASSLGSGGLGNEQFF
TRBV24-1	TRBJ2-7	CATSDQRQGLYYEQYF
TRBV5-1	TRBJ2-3	CASSVRPGQGTDTQYF
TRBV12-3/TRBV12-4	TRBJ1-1	CASNKDRGPTEAFF
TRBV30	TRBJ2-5	CAWIQRGTQYF
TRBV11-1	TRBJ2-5	CASSLARLAGGHQETQYF
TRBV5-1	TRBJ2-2	CASSLAPTGVSGELFF
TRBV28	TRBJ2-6	CASSPSSTLGANVLTF
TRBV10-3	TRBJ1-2	CAISEGTVDGYTF
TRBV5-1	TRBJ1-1	CASSYGQSEAFF
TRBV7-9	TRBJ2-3	CASSRGTSERDTQYF
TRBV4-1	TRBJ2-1	CASSHLTSGEQFF
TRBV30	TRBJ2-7	CAWSGTDSYYEQYF
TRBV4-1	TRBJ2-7	CASSQDLGGTEGQYF
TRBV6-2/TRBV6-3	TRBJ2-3	CASAPGLADPYTDTQYF
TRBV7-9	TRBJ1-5	CASSLDRLGQKNQPQHF
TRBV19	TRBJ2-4	CASSIVAAGGPSKNIQYF
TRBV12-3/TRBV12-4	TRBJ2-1	CASSFATGLDEQFF
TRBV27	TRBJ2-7	CASSLSDSIKEQYF
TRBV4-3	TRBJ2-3	CASSQDYGTDTQYF
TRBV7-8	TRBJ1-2	CASSLVGDGYTF
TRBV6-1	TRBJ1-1	CASYRGGKNTEAFF
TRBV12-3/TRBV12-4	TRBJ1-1	CASSLWEIMNTEAFF